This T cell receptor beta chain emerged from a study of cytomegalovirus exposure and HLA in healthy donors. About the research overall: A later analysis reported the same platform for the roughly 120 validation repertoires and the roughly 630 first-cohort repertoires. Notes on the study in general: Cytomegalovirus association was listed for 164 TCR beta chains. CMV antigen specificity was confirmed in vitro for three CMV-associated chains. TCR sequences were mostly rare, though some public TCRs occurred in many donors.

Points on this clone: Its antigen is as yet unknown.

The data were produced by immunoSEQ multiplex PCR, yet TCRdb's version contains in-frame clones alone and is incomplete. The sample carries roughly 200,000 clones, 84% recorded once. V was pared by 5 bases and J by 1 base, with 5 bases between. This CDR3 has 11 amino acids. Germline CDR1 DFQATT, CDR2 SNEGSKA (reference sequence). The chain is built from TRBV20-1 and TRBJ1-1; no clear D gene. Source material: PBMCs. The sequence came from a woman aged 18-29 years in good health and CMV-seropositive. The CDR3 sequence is CSAPENTEAFF. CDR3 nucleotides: TGCAGTGCTCCAGAGAACACTGAAGCTTTCTTT.